This T cell receptor (beta chain) was captured by sequencing in a study of CD8 T cells in Susac syndrome. The authors carried out high-throughput sequencing of TCR beta. They applied it to CD8+ and CD4+ T cells obtained from blood. Both CD4+ and CD8+ T cells were negatively isolated, and TEMRA cells underwent FACS enrichment. RNA was extracted with the RNeasy kit, and a quantity of roughly 0.5 to 1 ug was reverse transcribed using random hexamers. Amplification of TCR beta CDR3 used immunoSEQ multiplex PCR across 54 Vbeta and 13 Jbeta. MiXCR was run by TCRdb on the immunoSEQ multiplex PCR reads, yielding one entry per CDR3 protein. The data contain 150,000 to 200,000 distinct CDR3 sequences, around 94% of them singletons. The CDR3 length is 11 residues. V lost 2 bases and J 9 bases, leaving 5 bases between the germline ends. Per the germline V gene, CDR1 is KGHSH and CDR2 is LQKENI.

This receptor was identified in a human donor in good health. The V gene is TRBV18, the J gene TRBJ2-1; no clear D gene. The sequenced material came from CD4+ T cells from PBMCs. The CDR3 bases are TGTGCCAGCTCACCATCCGGTGAGCAGTTCTTC. It translates to CASSPSGEQFF.